This T cell receptor beta chain was recorded in a study of CD8 T cells in Susac syndrome. With random hexamers, 0.5 to 1 ug RNA was reverse transcribed. TCRdb re-analysed the immunoSEQ multiplex PCR reads in MiXCR, keeping a single row per CDR3 protein. The sample comprises approximately 160,000 distinct CDR3 sequences, around 96% of which are singletons, and around 0.13% rests with the top ten. Trimming took 0 bases from V and 7 from J, leaving 11 bases between them. Germline V gives CDR1 SGDLS, CDR2 YYNGEE. This CDR3 comprises 15 residues. The clonotype originates from a human donor with Susac syndrome. The V call is TRBV9, the J call TRBJ1-6; TRBD1 is a possible D gene (6 bases). Sample: CD4+ T cells from PBMCs. This chain's CDR3 is CASSVEGGKNSPLHF. The DNA of the CDR3 is TGTGCCAGCAGCGTAGAGGGGGGAAAGAATTCACCCCTCCACTTT.